A selection of T cell receptor beta chains follows, all from one sample in a study of T cells in tumors after PD-1 blockade. The table came from immunoSEQ multiplex PCR; TCRdb's copy has only in-frame clones and leaves some out. This sample has almost 35,000 clones; about three quarters occur once, and the top ten carry about two fifths. Sequences were derived from PBMCs, sampled after anti-PD-1 treatment. These receptors were taken from a human donor with basal cell carcinoma. Each CDR3 is given with its conserved first and last residue. The D gene is left open where the match is weak. Expanded clones are given a class, and other clones once, few, many or no size at all.

clone_size v_call d_call cdr3_length cdr3_aa
. TRBV7-8 . 13 CASSPGDNEKLFF
. TRBV6-5 TRBD2 15 CASRTSGGATDTQYF
. TRBV9 . 19 CASSVAPFGGYGRDTEAFF
few TRBV27 . 13 CASSLSPGGGRTF
. TRBV12-3/TRBV12-4 . 12 CASSLDLYEQYF
. TRBV27 . 11 CASGGGNEQFF
. TRBV6-5 TRBD2 16 CASSSTSGATLGEQFF
. TRBV6-6 TRBD1 18 CASSPRTGGAGWGEKLFF
. TRBV7-2 . 15 CASSLLFGSTDTQYF
. TRBV7-2 TRBD2 19 CASSLVAGREGYTYNEQFF
. TRBV27 TRBD1 13 CASRDRARTEAFF
. TRBV19 TRBD2 17 CASSRRRQRGRTDTQYF
. TRBV9 . 16 CASSARLTDSGNTIYF
few TRBV19 TRBD1 14 CASSPGDSLPEAFF
. TRBV28 TRBD1 14 CASSGQGAREKLFF
. TRBV25-1 TRBD1 14 CASSDRGPVTEAFF
. TRBV7-2 TRBD2 15 CASSLEGSGGYEQYF
many TRBV6-1 TRBD1 15 CASSDGTGGNQPQHF
. TRBV18 . 12 CASSRAEETQYF
. TRBV27 . 16 CASSSGGVSYNSPLHF
many TRBV7-9 . 15 CASHKGELGDSPLHF
. TRBV5-1 TRBD1 17 CASSLAGTGSMNTEAFF
. TRBV15 . 15 CATSRPGLAKNIQYF
few TRBV19 . 14 CASKWGAFTDTQYF
. TRBV21-1 . 12 CASSKAGRSHTF
. TRBV7-9 . 12 CASSLEGLEQYF
. TRBV7-2 . 14 CASSLARSADTQYF
. TRBV6-2/TRBV6-3 TRBD1 13 CASSGQGTDTQYF
. TRBV4-2 . 12 CASSQDQGIPFF
. TRBV7-2 . 15 CASSLGWTEGHEQYF
once TRBV5-5 . 17 CASSPFLLTGLNQPQHF
. TRBV7-9 . 14 CASSLAREGAEAFF
. TRBV7-2 TRBD1 16 CASSLGGTGGPYGYTF
. TRBV7-2 TRBD2 15 CASSLQAGDTGELFF
. TRBV4-1 . 15 CASSHTPRGYNEQFF
few TRBV7-2 . 17 CASSLRRRQMNTGELFF
. TRBV2 . 13 CASSVGSNQPQHF
once TRBV6-5 . 13 CASSFTDKETQYF
once TRBV27 TRBD2 16 CASSLRSGRAKNIQYF
. TRBV5-1 . 14 CASSLRQGTDTQYF
few TRBV5-6 . 12 CASSLAFYGYTF
. TRBV6-6 . 16 CASIEPGARGKTEAFF
. TRBV6-5 TRBD2 15 CASSSAGTSGGEQYF
few TRBV5-4 . 15 CASSLDGSGNQPQHF
. TRBV5-1 . 14 CASSLWGAPGEQYF
few TRBV19 . 19 CASSIDFGRDGTLNTEAFF
. TRBV3-1/TRBV3-2 . 17 CASIHGTQGKGNQPQHF
. TRBV11-3 . 15 CASSRGAGGANVLTF
. TRBV28 TRBD1 14 CASSLVGGGQPQHF
. TRBV7-2 TRBD2 16 CASSARLAGGVDEQYF
. TRBV7-9 . 17 CASSTWTGSSYNSPLHF
. TRBV5-1 . 15 CASSLGENPYNEQFF
. TRBV4-1 TRBD1 16 CASSQTQGPNLYEQYF
few TRBV5-6 . 13 CASSFIQGETQYF
. TRBV7-2 TRBD1 15 CASSYGTGVNTEAFF
. TRBV4-3 TRBD2 16 CASSLSTSGISNEQFF
few TRBV7-9 TRBD2 16 CASSPRGAPNTGELFF
. TRBV4-3 . 16 CASSQDGGASTDTQYF